The 18 T cell receptor beta chains presented below share a single source sample, sequenced in a study of blood T cell repertoires in COVID-19. Sequencing was performed with immunoSEQ multiplex PCR; in TCRdb, only in-frame clones are kept and a portion is missing. The sample has about 370,000 clones, 89% seen once. Sequenced input: peripheral blood. The source of these receptors is a woman in her 30s with COVID-19, enrolled during active disease.

In its sample, this clone was seen once. This sequence joins TRBV6-6 and TRBJ1-1; 10 positions match TRBD1. The CDR3 covers 18 residues. Germline assignment: CDR1 MNHNY and CDR2 SVGAGI (reference sequence). Unmatched junction bases numbered 15, after V lost 5 bases and J lost 3 bases. The CDR3 protein is CASSPNRQGAGLDTEAFF. In nucleotides, the CDR3 is TGTGCCAGCAGTCCAAACAGACAGGGGGCAGGTTTGGACACTGAAGCTTTCTTT.

This chain joins TRBV10-3 and TRBJ2-2; D may be TRBD2 (6 bases). V gave up 2 bases and J gave up 4 bases, with 11 bases separating them. This CDR3 spans 15 amino acids. Germline V gene data show CDR1 as ENHRY and CDR2 as SYGVKD. CDR3 sequence (DNA): TGTGCCATCAGTGAGAACGACGGGAGCACCGGGGAGCTGTTTTTT. Translated, it gives CAISENDGSTGELFF.

This clone was detected once. J is TRBJ2-2 and V is TRBV11-3; no definite D call. Between the trimmed V and J ends, which lost 2 bases and 6 bases, there was a span of 10 bases. The CDR3 is 14 residues long. The germline V gene has CDR1 SGHNT and CDR2 YENEEA. The CDR3 protein is CASSLRSTSGELFF. The CDR3 nucleotides are TGTGCCAGCAGCTTAAGGAGTACCTCCGGGGAGCTGTTTTTT.

This chain connects TRBV9 to TRBJ2-5; 7 bases are shared with TRBD2. The V gene end was trimmed by 2 bases and the J gene end by 1 base; junction bases not matched to a gene: 8. The germline CDR1 and CDR2 sequences are SGDLS and YYNGEE. The CDR3 length is 16 residues. CDR3: CASSVWAGEPQETQYF. The CDR3 coding sequence is TGTGCCAGCAGCGTTTGGGCGGGAGAACCCCAAGAGACCCAGTACTTC.

The rearrangement joins TRBV27 to TRBJ1-2; D uncertain. With 5 bases removed from V and 6 bases from J, the gap between germline ends came to 25 bases. Looked up from germline, CDR1 is MNHEY and CDR2 is SMNVEV (reference sequence). The CDR3 is 17 residues long. DNA of the CDR3: TGTGCCAGCAGTCCGTATATAGGAGACCCAAAGGATCATGGCTACACCTTC. This gives the protein CASSPYIGDPKDHGYTF.

A word on this clone: This sample also contains other DNA sequences that code for the same CDR3. This chain links TRBV7-2 with TRBJ1-1, with 7 bases aligning to TRBD1. Germline CDR1 reads SGHTA; CDR2 reads FQGNSA. The CDR3 extends over 13 amino acids. V gave up 2 bases and J gave up 5 bases; unmatched junction bases: 2. Here the CDR3 reads CASSLQGDTEAFF. The DNA of the CDR3 is TGTGCCAGCAGCTTACAGGGGGATACTGAAGCTTTCTTT. The variable domain in full, with the rest retrieved from reference TRBV7-2 and TRBJ1-1, is GAGVSQSPSNKVTEKGKDVELRCDPISGHTALYWYRQSLGQGLEFLIYFQGNSAPDKSGLPSDRFSAERTGGSVSTLTIQRTQQEDSAVYLCASSLQGDTEAFFGQGTRLTVV.

The rearrangement joins TRBV5-6 to TRBJ1-3; D not certain. V lost 4 bases and J 0 bases, leaving 11 bases between the germline ends. The germline V gene has CDR1 SGHDT and CDR2 YYEEEE. CDR3 length: 15 residues. DNA for the CDR3: TGTGCCAGCAGCCAACCGGGGTTCTCTGGAAACACCATATATTTT. This gives the protein CASSQPGFSGNTIYF.

The gene calls are TRBV27 and TRBJ2-5, with 9 bases lining up with TRBD2. V was clipped by 3 bases and J by 5 bases; unmatched bases: 4. This CDR3 region has 14 residues. The germline V gene has CDR1 MNHEY and CDR2 SMNVEV (reference sequence). CDR3 loop: CASSLGGGVETQYF. CDR3 bases: TGTGCCAGCAGTTTGGGCGGGGGGGTGGAGACCCAGTACTTC.

The chain has TRBV24-1 and TRBJ2-7, with D possibly being TRBD2 (7 bases). The CDR3 contains 15 residues. Looked up from germline, CDR1 is KGHDR and CDR2 is SFDVKD. V dropped 4 bases and J dropped 5 bases, with 17 bases sitting between them. CDR3 residues: CATSDLGRGGHEQYV. DNA of the CDR3: TGTGCCACCAGTGACTTGGGGCGCGGGGGCCACGAGCAGTACGTC.

The chain combines TRBV11-2 with TRBJ2-7; 8 nucleotides align to TRBD1. Trimming at V came to 1 base and at J to 4 bases, leaving 0 bases not matched to a gene. Germline CDR1 reads SGHAT; CDR2 reads FQNNGV. The CDR3 has 13 amino acids. CDR3 DNA: TGTGCCAGCAGCTTAGGGACAGGGTACGAGCAGTACGTC. It specifies CASSLGTGYEQYV.

This chain joins TRBV13 and TRBJ2-5, with D unresolved. V lost 4 bases and J 2 bases, leaving 11 bases between the germline ends. The CDR3 has 14 amino acids. CDR1 is PRHDT, CDR2 FYEKMQ, per germline (reference sequence). CDR3 DNA: TGTGCCAGCAGCTGGCCGGCGAGGCAAGAGACCCAGTACTTC. Translated: CASSWPARQETQYF.

This clone has at least ten counts. The chain combines TRBV12-5 with TRBJ1-5; D is unclear. The V gene lost 4 bases and the J gene lost 6 bases, with 10 bases spanning the gap. CDR1 and CDR2 (germline): LGHNT, FRNRAP. The CDR3 totals 13 residues. CDR3 sequence reads: CASGSETGQPQHF. DNA of the CDR3: TGTGCTAGTGGTTCCGAGACGGGTCAGCCCCAGCATTTT.

This clone is a singleton in its sample. V gene TRBV10-1 combines with J gene TRBJ2-1, with a weak D call TRBD2 (5 bases). CDR1 is WNHNN and CDR2 is SYGVQD in the germline V gene (reference sequence). Trimming stripped 5 bases from V and 10 bases from J, with 9 bases between. This CDR3 spans 11 amino acids. Here the CDR3 DNA reads TGCGCCAGCAGTCGGGAAAACGAGCAGTTCTTC. Translated: CASSRENEQFF.

This chain joins TRBV6-2 or TRBV6-3 and TRBJ2-1, with a tentative D call TRBD2 (5 bases). Looked up from germline, CDR1 is MNHEY and CDR2 is SVGEGT. This CDR3 is 16 amino acids long. Trimming pared 0 bases from V and 4 bases from J, leaving 13 bases between. CDR3 nucleotides: TGTGCCAGCAGTTACTCTTCCGGAGGAGGTTACAATGAGCAGTTCTTC. It is translated as CASSYSSGGGYNEQFF.

The rearrangement joins TRBV9 to TRBJ2-2; 8 nucleotides match TRBD2. CDR1 SGDLS and CDR2 YYNGEE come from the germline V gene. The CDR3 has 16 amino acids. The V gene end was trimmed by 0 bases and the J gene end by 3 bases; junction bases not matched to a gene: 4. CDR3 nucleotide sequence: TGTGCCAGCAGCGTAGACAGCGGGGGATACACCGGGGAGCTGTTTTTT. It is translated as CASSVDSGGYTGELFF.

The chain couples TRBV19 to TRBJ1-5; 10 bases are a match to TRBD1. Looked up from germline, CDR1 is LNHDA and CDR2 is SQIVND (reference sequence). The V segment lost 1 base and the J segment 2 bases; nucleotides outside the gene matches: 2. This CDR3 has 16 amino acids. For the CDR3, the DNA is TGTGCCAGTAGTATAGTCGGGACAGGGGGCAATCAGCCCCAGCATTTT. Translating it yields CASSIVGTGGNQPQHF.

The chain couples TRBV7-9 to TRBJ2-5; possible D gene TRBD1, 5 bases. The germline V gene encodes CDR1 SEHNR and CDR2 FQNEAQ (reference sequence). V lost 5 bases to trimming and J lost 2 bases, with 15 bases between them. The CDR3 consists of 15 residues. The CDR3, as DNA: TGTGCCAGCAGCCCAGCCCGGGCAGGGCAAGAGACCCAGTACTTC. Its translation: CASSPARAGQETQYF. The full variable domain, in which reference TRBV7-9 and TRBJ2-5 provide the parts outside the CDR3, is DTGVSQNPRHKITKRGQNVTFRCDPISEHNRLYWYRQTLGQGPEFLTYFQNEAQLEKSRLLSDRFSAERPKGSFSTLEIQRTEQGDSAMYLCASSPARAGQETQYFGPGTRLLVL.

The CDR3 region has the DNA TGTGCCAGCAGCGGGGCTTGGACAGGGGGCGCGGGTACTGAAGCTTTCTTT. Amino acids: CASSGAWTGGAGTEAFF. The chain recombines TRBV9 with TRBJ1-1; 11 positions match TRBD1. V gave up 3 bases and J gave up 5 bases; unmatched junction bases: 12. Per the germline V gene, CDR1 is SGDLS and CDR2 is YYNGEE. This CDR3 comprises 17 residues.